A single sample is the source of the 25 T cell receptor beta chains below, sequenced in a study of T cells in tumors and immune-related adverse events. Using immunoSEQ multiplex PCR, the repertoire was profiled, and TCRdb retains in-frame clones only, with some absent. This sample yields roughly 20,000 clones, of which around 90% are seen a single time; 1.3% to 1.5% belongs to the top ten. This specimen consisted of lymph node tissue, obtained from a patient treated with anti-PD-1 therapy. These receptors originate from a female donor with metastatic renal cell carcinoma.

The chain carries TRBV19 and TRBJ1-4; 7 bases align to TRBD1. Germline V CDR1 and CDR2: LNHDA, SQIVND (reference sequence). The CDR3 contains 14 residues. After removal of 4 bases from V and 2 bases from J, the junction contained 1 base not matched to a gene. The CDR3 DNA sequence: TGTGCCAGTAGTACGACAGGGACTAATGAAAAACTGTTTTTT. This codes for CASSTTGTNEKLFF.

The chain couples TRBV5-1 to TRBJ2-5; no clear D. Per germline, CDR1 SGHRS and CDR2 YFSETQ. Trimming took 4 bases from V and 0 from J, leaving 7 bases between them. The length of the CDR3 is 13 residues. CDR3 loop: CASSPRYQETQYF. CDR3 coding DNA: TGCGCCAGCAGCCCGAGGTACCAAGAGACCCAGTACTTC.

The chain is built from TRBV27 and TRBJ1-4; no firm D call. Trimming left V 4 bases short and J 8 bases short, with 20 bases between. The CDR3 extends over 16 amino acids. The V gene's germline CDR1 is MNHEY and CDR2 SMNVEV (reference sequence). The CDR3 coding sequence is TGTGCCAGCAGTTCGATAGACTCTTTCGGGAGGGAAAAACTGTTTTTT. Translated, it gives CASSSIDSFGREKLFF.

This chain uses TRBV28 with TRBJ2-5; TRBD1 or TRBD2 may be the D gene (5 bases each). The ends were cut back, 5 bases at V and 4 bases at J, with 17 bases in the middle. Germline CDR1 MDHEN, CDR2 SYDVKM. This CDR3 region has 15 residues. The CDR3 sequence is CASSPGPRVGETQYF. DNA for the CDR3: TGTGCCAGCAGTCCGGGACCCCGGGTGGGAGAGACCCAGTACTTC.

This chain joins TRBV18 and TRBJ2-5; D gene uncertain. The ends were cut back, 6 bases at V and 5 bases at J, with 1 base in the middle. The CDR3 is made up of 9 amino acids. Germline CDR1 KGHSH, CDR2 LQKENI. CDR3 coding DNA: TGTGCCAGCTCGGAGACCCAGTACTTC. The encoded protein is CASSETQYF.

The chain employs TRBV4-2 and TRBJ1-5; no clear D gene. The CDR3 has 15 residues. Germline CDR1 and CDR2: LGHNA and YNFKEQ. V shed 1 base and J shed 4 bases, with 11 bases lying between them. As DNA, the CDR3 is TGTGCCAGCAGCCAAGGAGATGCGGTAAATCAGCCCCAGCATTTT. Protein: CASSQGDAVNQPQHF.

The chain recombines TRBV5-1 with TRBJ2-3, with D perhaps matching TRBD2 (6 bases). The germline V and J ends were trimmed by 4 bases and 1 base, with 10 bases remaining between them. Germline V gene lookup returns CDR1 SGHRS and CDR2 YFSETQ. The CDR3 spans 14 residues. CDR3 DNA: TGCGCCAGCAGCACCATAGCGGGCACAGATACGCAGTATTTT. Protein product: CASSTIAGTDTQYF.

J is TRBJ2-1 and V is TRBV11-3; 7 bases map to TRBD2. The germline CDR1 and CDR2 sequences are SGHNT and YENEEA. The trim removed 4 bases at V and 6 bases at J, leaving 6 bases unmatched. This CDR3 is built from 14 residues. The DNA of the CDR3 is TGTGCCAGCAGCTCCGGGGAGGGCCGCAATGAGCAGTTCTTC. It encodes CASSSGEGRNEQFF.

The chain links TRBV5-4 to TRBJ2-3, with 12 bases fitting TRBD2. Per germline, CDR1 SGHNT and CDR2 YYREEE (reference sequence). The CDR3 length is 16 residues. V lost 4 bases to trimming and J lost 4 bases; unmatched junction nucleotides: 7. The CDR3 DNA sequence: TGTGCCAGCAGCGGCGCCCTAGCGGGAGGGGCAGATACGCAGTATTTT. As protein: CASSGALAGGADTQYF.

The V call is TRBV29-1, the J call TRBJ1-1; D perhaps matches TRBD1 (5 bases). Looked up from germline, CDR1 is SQVTM and CDR2 is ANQGSEA. Trimming cost V 4 bases and J 5 bases, with 20 bases left between them. The CDR3 is 15 residues long. CDR3 residues: CSVGGEGSLRTEAFF. The CDR3, as DNA: TGCAGCGTTGGCGGGGAGGGGTCCTTGCGTACTGAAGCTTTCTTT. The full variable domain, its missing parts supplied by reference TRBV29-1 and TRBJ1-1, is SAVISQKPSRDICQRGTSLTIQCQVDSQVTMMFWYRQQPGQSLTLIATANQGSEATYESGFVIDKFPISRPNLTFSTLTVSNMSPEDSSIYLCSVGGEGSLRTEAFFGQGTRLTVV.

The chain joins TRBV21-1 to TRBJ2-7; TRBD1 is the table's D call and was not checked against the DNA. TRBV21-1 represents a pseudogene. The length of the CDR3 is 20 residues. The CDR3: CASSKSRGQGALWEKGEQYF. The CDR3, as DNA: TGTGCCAGCAGCAAATCTAGGGGACAGGGGGCCCTCTGGGAGAAGGGGGAGCAGTACTTC.

The rearrangement uses TRBV7-9 and TRBJ1-1, with D unresolved. The V gene lost 5 bases and the J gene lost 0 bases, with 16 bases spanning the gap. This CDR3 spans 16 amino acids. Germline V CDR1 and CDR2: SEHNR, FQNEAQ (reference sequence). CDR3 sequence (DNA): TGTGCCAGCAGCCCCTTTGGGGTACACATGAACACTGAAGCTTTCTTT. This gives the protein CASSPFGVHMNTEAFF.

The chain employs TRBV6-5 and TRBJ2-3; D could derive from TRBD1 or TRBD2 (5 bases each). Trimming took off 4 bases at V and 0 bases at J, with 14 bases between the two ends. Per germline, CDR1 MNHEY and CDR2 SVGAGI. The CDR3 is made up of 16 amino acids. The CDR3 sequence is CASSSWGPPSTDTQYF. The CDR3 DNA follows: TGTGCCAGCAGTTCCTGGGGACCCCCGAGCACAGATACGCAGTATTTT.

The chain couples TRBV7-2 to TRBJ1-5, with TRBD1 matching over 7 bases. Germline-derived CDR1 and CDR2 are SGHTA and FQGNSA. The CDR3 consists of 14 residues. V lost 5 bases to trimming and J lost 4 bases; unmatched junction nucleotides: 5. CDR3: CASSTGQHNQPQHF. The CDR3 DNA sequence: TGTGCCAGCAGCACGGGACAGCATAATCAGCCCCAGCATTTT.

In the case of this clone: A read error may account for a junction end that differs from germline. This chain connects TRBV29-1 to TRBJ1-2; D remains unclear. The CDR3 length is 13 residues. Germline loops: CDR1 SQVTM, CDR2 ANQGSEA. DNA of the CDR3: TGCAGTGTTGATCGGGGAGGCGGCTATGGCTACACCTTC. Amino acids: CSVDRGGGYGYTF.

CDR3: CASTKGRVTDTQYF. CDR3 DNA sequence: TGTGCCAGCACCAAGGGGCGGGTCACAGATACGCAGTATTTT. J is TRBJ2-3 and V is TRBV11-2, with D perhaps matching TRBD1 or TRBD2 (5 bases each). This CDR3 comprises 14 residues. V shed 7 bases and J shed 2 bases, with 13 bases lying between them. Looked up from germline, CDR1 is SGHAT and CDR2 is FQNNGV.

The chain carries TRBV4-1 and TRBJ2-1; tentatively, D is TRBD2 (6 bases). In germline, CDR1 is MGHRA, CDR2 YSYEKL. Deletions cut 0 bases from V and 6 bases from J, with 15 bases between. The CDR3 has 16 residues. CDR3: CASSQEGGFRGNEQFF. CDR3 nucleotides: TGCGCCAGCAGCCAAGAGGGGGGTTTCCGGGGCAATGAGCAGTTCTTC.

About this clone itself: The CDR3 does not end in the conserved phenylalanine or tryptophan, so this is likely a read error. Because the CDR3's place on the DNA is in doubt, the DNA is left out and the CDR3 is given as listed by TCRdb. J is TRBJ2-7 and V is TRBV12-2; TRBD1 reflects the table's D call only, with no check against the DNA. TRBV12-2 is reported as a pseudogene. The CDR3 spans 10 amino acids, including both terminal residues. The CDR3 protein is CASRFPQGRH.

The CDR3, as DNA: TGTGCCAGCAGGCAGCAAGCGGGGTCAGATACGCAGTATTTT. Protein sequence: CASRQQAGSDTQYF. The chain employs TRBV6-5 and TRBJ2-3; 7 bases match TRBD2. CDR1 and CDR2 (germline): MNHEY, SVGAGI. V shed 6 bases and J 4 bases; nucleotides not matched to a gene: 7. The CDR3 spans 14 residues.

The chain links TRBV14 to TRBJ1-3; possibly TRBD1 for D (6 bases). The CDR3 totals 11 residues. Trimming cost V 1 base and J 14 bases, with 9 bases left between them. The germline gives CDR1 SGHDN, CDR2 FVKESK. The DNA of the CDR3 is TGTGCCAGCAGCCAAGTGACAGGATTATATTTT. It specifies CASSQVTGLYF.

The V and J genes are TRBV4-2 and TRBJ2-1; 9 nucleotides line up with TRBD2. Germline V gene sequence: CDR1 LGHNA, CDR2 YNFKEQ. CDR3 length: 19 residues. Losses at the gene ends were 4 bases for V and 5 bases for J; bases not matched to a gene: 18. For the CDR3, the DNA is TGTGCCAGCAGCCCAGAAGGAGTCGGCGGATTAGCGGGGGACAATGAGCAGTTCTTC. Amino acids: CASSPEGVGGLAGDNEQFF.

The chain links TRBV10-3 to TRBJ2-7; 7 positions match TRBD1. Trimming took 8 bases from V and 3 from J; bases not matched to a gene: 10. The CDR3 has 14 residues. Germline-derived CDR1 and CDR2 are ENHRY and SYGVKD. The CDR3 nucleotides are TGTGCCATCGCGGCCGGGACAGTGGGCTACGAGCAGTACTTC. Residues: CAIAAGTVGYEQYF.

This clone was seen a handful of times. V and J are TRBV10-2 and TRBJ2-7; TRBD2 agrees at 11 bases. Germline V gene data show CDR1 as WSHSY and CDR2 as SAAADI. V shed 2 bases, J shed 1 base, and the junction held 1 base outside the gene matches. The CDR3 runs to 15 residues. The CDR3, as DNA: TGCGCCAGCAGTGAGGGACTAGCGGGTTCCTACGAGCAGTACTTC. Its protein product is CASSEGLAGSYEQYF.

V is TRBV7-2 and J is TRBJ1-6; no clear D. CDR1 and CDR2 from the germline V gene are SGHTA and FQGNSA. This CDR3 has 13 amino acids. V was cut by 7 bases and J by 5 bases, with 9 bases left in between. CDR3 region: CASTETNNSPLHF. As DNA, the CDR3 is TGTGCCAGCACCGAAACCAATAATTCACCCCTCCACTTT.

The chain has TRBV18 and TRBJ2-3, with D unresolved. The CDR3 covers 15 residues. The germline V and J ends were trimmed by 4 bases and 0 bases, with 11 bases remaining between them. In germline, CDR1 is KGHSH, CDR2 LQKENI. The CDR3 nucleotides read TGTGCCAGCTCACTCCGACGGAGTAGCACAGATACGCAGTATTTT. The encoded protein is CASSLRRSSTDTQYF.